A single sample is the source of the 27 T cell receptor beta chains below, sequenced in a study of T-cell memory formation after mild COVID-19. TCRdb ran MiXCR on the 5' RACE reads and lists one entry per CDR3 protein. The repertoire holds 49,000 or so distinct CDR3 sequences, with under 7.5% as singletons. Sequenced material: PBMCs or a T cell subset sorted from them (not recorded which). These receptors were collected from a man between 18 and 35 years old who had mild COVID-19 (a few samples of this study predate the infection). Cell type and time point are not known.

This clonotype was observed at least ten times. The chain uses TRBV19 and TRBJ2-7, with 7 bases fitting TRBD1. Germline V lookup: CDR1 LNHDA, CDR2 SQIVND (reference sequence). The trim removed 8 bases at V and 3 bases at J, leaving 13 bases unmatched. There are 15 residues in the CDR3. Here the CDR3 DNA reads TGTGCCAGTGCCAATGTCGGGACAGATTACTACGAGCAGTACTTC. It encodes CASANVGTDYYEQYF.

The sample holds a few counts of this clonotype. The V and J genes are TRBV4-2 and TRBJ2-2; D might be TRBD1 or TRBD2, each matching 7 bases. Germline assignment: CDR1 LGHNA and CDR2 YNFKEQ. Deletions cut 1 base from V and 2 bases from J, with 14 bases between. The CDR3 covers 17 residues. The CDR3 region has the DNA TGTGCCAGCAGCCAAGTGCAGGGGGGGCAAAACACCGGGGAGCTGTTTTTT. It is translated as CASSQVQGGQNTGELFF.

This clonotype showed up many times. The DNA for the CDR3 is TGTGCCAGCAGTATTGTATGGCAGGCAGGGCAGTACTTC. Its translation: CASSIVWQAGQYF. This chain connects TRBV7-2 to TRBJ2-5; D possibly corresponds to TRBD1 (5 bases). Germline V gives CDR1 SGHTA, CDR2 FQGNSA. The CDR3 contains 13 residues. The ends were cut back, 6 bases at V and 11 bases at J, with 19 bases in the middle. The full variable domain, with the rest looked up from reference TRBV7-2 and TRBJ2-5, is GAGVSQSPSNKVTEKGKDVELRCDPISGHTALYWYRQSLGQGLEFLIYFQGNSAPDKSGLPSDRFSAERTGGSVSTLTIQRTQQEDSAVYLCASSIVWQAGQYFGPGTRLLVL.

The rearrangement joins TRBV6-1 to TRBJ2-5; D is tentatively TRBD1 or TRBD2 (6 bases each). V lost 4 bases to trimming and J lost 7 bases, with 19 bases between them. CDR1 is MNHNS and CDR2 is SASEGT in the germline V gene. The CDR3 loop spans 15 amino acids. CDR3 sequence: CASSAPPGGSRTQYF. The CDR3 DNA follows: TGTGCCAGCAGTGCCCCTCCCGGGGGCTCAAGGACCCAGTACTTC.

The genes are TRBV4-1 and TRBJ1-6; D unclear. With 5 bases removed from V and 0 bases from J, the gap between germline ends came to 8 bases. Germline lookup yields CDR1 MGHRA and CDR2 YSYEKL. The CDR3 is made up of 15 amino acids. CDR3 nucleotide sequence: TGCGCCAGCAGCATAGGGAGCTCCTATAATTCACCCCTCCACTTT. Translating gives CASSIGSSYNSPLHF.

This clonotype was seen a few times. The CDR3 DNA reads as TGTGCCAGCTCACTCGGGACAGTTGAGCCCCAGCATTTT. It specifies CASSLGTVEPQHF. The chain links TRBV18 to TRBJ1-5, with 7 positions matching TRBD1. This CDR3 contains 13 residues. V shed 4 bases and J 8 bases; nucleotides not matched to a gene: 5. The germline CDR1 and CDR2 sequences are KGHSH and LQKENI.

V gene TRBV6-2 or TRBV6-3 combines with J gene TRBJ2-1; 7 bases are a match to TRBD2. The germline gives CDR1 MNHEY, CDR2 SVGEGT. The CDR3 contains 13 residues. The V gene end was trimmed by 5 bases and the J gene end by 7 bases; junction bases not matched to a gene: 5. The CDR3 sequence: CASSPFGGNEQFF. In nucleotides, the CDR3 is TGTGCCAGCAGTCCCTTCGGGGGGAATGAGCAGTTCTTC.

The V gene is TRBV9, the J gene TRBJ2-3; D is unclear. The V end lost 0 bases, the J end lost 11 bases, and 16 bases lay between the germline ends. CDR1 is SGDLS and CDR2 is YYNGEE in the germline V gene. The CDR3 is 14 residues long. CDR3 amino acids: CASSVDVRPHGQYF. CDR3 nucleotides: TGTGCCAGCAGCGTAGATGTACGGCCCCATGGGCAGTATTTT.

The V call is TRBV5-1, the J call TRBJ1-2, with 8 bases aligning to TRBD1. V lost 4 bases and J lost 3; bases outside the gene matches: 11. CDR1 SGHRS and CDR2 YFSETQ come from the germline V gene. The CDR3 is made up of 16 amino acids. CDR3 protein: CASSLRTGKGDYGYTF. In DNA form, the CDR3 reads TGCGCCAGCAGCCTTCGGACAGGGAAGGGAGACTATGGCTACACCTTC.

This clonotype turned up a few times. The chain uses TRBV12-3 or TRBV12-4 and TRBJ1-2; D unclear. This CDR3 comprises 16 residues. Trimming removed 4 bases at V and 2 bases at J, with 17 bases between. CDR3 region: CASSSKDRMRNYGYTF. CDR3 in DNA: TGTGCCAGCAGTTCCAAGGACCGTATGAGAAACTATGGCTACACCTTC.

This clonotype was observed a handful of times. V and J are TRBV4-2 and TRBJ2-1, with D maybe TRBD1 (7 bases). The length of the CDR3 is 14 residues. CDR1 and CDR2 (germline): LGHNA, YNFKEQ. The V gene lost 0 bases and the J gene lost 8 bases, with 11 bases spanning the gap. The DNA for the CDR3 is TGTGCCAGCAGCCAAGAACAGGGGAGGCATGAGCAGTTCTTC. This encodes CASSQEQGRHEQFF.

The table lists this clonotype with many counts. The gene calls are TRBV4-3 and TRBJ2-4, with 7 bases identical to TRBD1. CDR1 and CDR2 (germline): LGHNA, YSLEER. The CDR3 extends over 16 amino acids. With V trimmed by 3 bases and J by 3 bases, 8 bases remained unmatched. The CDR3 sequence is CASSHPAGGGKNIQYF. The CDR3 DNA follows: TGCGCCAGCAGCCACCCAGCAGGGGGTGGCAAAAACATTCAGTACTTC.

This clonotype was recorded a few times. CDR3 DNA: TGTGCCAGCAGCCAAGACAGGGGCCCCGGCTACACCTTC. Encoded protein: CASSQDRGPGYTF. This rearrangement joins TRBV3-1 to TRBJ1-2, with D maybe TRBD1 (6 bases). The germline V gene encodes CDR1 LGHDT and CDR2 YNNKEL (reference sequence). Deletions cut 0 bases from V and 8 bases from J, with 10 bases between. The CDR3 covers 13 residues.

The chain uses TRBV2 and TRBJ2-2; D might be TRBD1 or TRBD2, each matching 5 bases. This CDR3 comprises 15 residues. CDR1 and CDR2 (germline): SNHLY, FYNNEI. Trimming removed 6 bases from V and 6 bases from J, with 17 bases in between. This chain's CDR3 is CASSLLGALPGELFF. CDR3 sequence (DNA): TGTGCCAGCAGCTTGCTCGGGGCCCTGCCCGGGGAGCTGTTTTTT.

This chain links TRBV11-2 with TRBJ2-3; no reliable D call. The CDR3 extends over 12 amino acids. The V end lost 10 bases, the J end lost 0 bases, and 8 bases lay between the germline ends. Per the germline V gene, CDR1 is SGHAT and CDR2 is FQNNGV. This chain's CDR3 is CATKSSTDTQYF. The DNA of the CDR3 is TGTGCCACCAAATCTAGCACAGATACGCAGTATTTT. The variable domain in full, with the rest retrieved from reference TRBV11-2 and TRBJ2-3, is EAGVAQSPRYKIIEKRQSVAFWCNPISGHATLYWYQQILGQGPKLLIQFQNNGVVDDSQLPKDRFSAERLKGVDSTLKIQPAKLEDSAVYLCATKSSTDTQYFGPGTRLTVL.

This clonotype came up a few times. The V gene is TRBV14, the J gene TRBJ1-5; TRBD1 might be the D (6 bases). Germline V gene sequence: CDR1 SGHDN, CDR2 FVKESK. V was shortened by 4 bases and J by 5 bases, with 12 bases between the two germline ends. The CDR3 is made up of 14 amino acids. CDR3 residues: CASSPTGLDQPQHF. The CDR3 DNA is TGTGCCAGCAGCCCAACAGGGTTGGATCAGCCCCAGCATTTT.

This clonotype was recorded a few times. The chain couples TRBV4-1 to TRBJ2-3; 9 bases map to TRBD1. In germline, CDR1 is MGHRA, CDR2 YSYEKL. The CDR3 sequence is 15 residues long. Trimming at V came to 4 bases and at J to 1 base, leaving 3 bases not matched to a gene. The CDR3 loop is CASSLRTGGTDTQYF. The CDR3 DNA is TGCGCCAGCAGCCTCCGGACAGGGGGCACAGATACGCAGTATTTT.

A single count supports this clonotype. The chain carries TRBV28 and TRBJ2-7, with D tentatively TRBD2 (6 bases). Trimming stripped 6 bases from V and 7 bases from J, with 19 bases between. Germline values: CDR1 MDHEN, CDR2 SYDVKM. This CDR3 has 14 residues. The DNA of the CDR3 is TGTGCCAGCAGGGCCGCATGGGGGGAAAAAGAGCAGTACGTC. This gives the protein CASRAAWGEKEQYV.

This chain connects TRBV4-3 to TRBJ2-1; no reliable D call. CDR3 size: 13 residues. Germline V gives CDR1 LGHNA, CDR2 YSLEER. Trimming took 0 bases from V and 10 from J, leaving 10 bases between them. The CDR3 here is CASSQDLVTEQFF. In DNA, the CDR3 is TGCGCCAGCAGCCAAGATCTAGTAACCGAGCAGTTCTTC.

The chain joins TRBV20-1 to TRBJ1-4, with a tentative D call TRBD1 (5 bases). The CDR3 length is 13 residues. Germline V gene sequence: CDR1 DFQATT, CDR2 SNEGSKA (reference sequence). Trimming removed 1 base from V and 3 bases from J, with 6 bases in between. CDR3 DNA sequence: TGCAGTGCTAGAGGACAGTCTAATGAAAAACTGTTTTTT. Its translation is CSARGQSNEKLFF.

The chain combines TRBV6-5 with TRBJ2-7, with 7 bases identical to TRBD2. The CDR3 is 14 residues long. Unmatched junction bases numbered 7, after V lost 5 bases and J lost 3 bases. CDR1 is MNHEY, CDR2 SVGAGI, per germline. The CDR3 spells CASSQNGGYYEQYF. The DNA of the CDR3 is TGTGCCAGCAGTCAAAACGGGGGGTACTACGAGCAGTACTTC.

This clonotype was detected many times. The CDR3 protein is CASSLAPIVNTDTQYF. CDR3 bases: TGCGCCAGCAGCTTGGCCCCGATTGTAAACACAGATACGCAGTATTTT. The J gene is TRBJ2-3, the V gene TRBV5-1; no definite D call. V shed 0 bases and J shed 2 bases, with 13 bases lying between them. The V gene's germline CDR1 is SGHRS and CDR2 YFSETQ. This CDR3 region has 16 residues.

This clonotype has just a few counts. The chain employs TRBV27 and TRBJ2-3, with unresolved D. Trimming pared 5 bases from V and 3 bases from J, leaving 6 bases between. The germline V gene encodes CDR1 MNHEY and CDR2 SMNVEV (reference sequence). The CDR3 loop spans 12 amino acids. CDR3: CASSGPTDTQYF. In DNA form, the CDR3 reads TGTGCCAGCAGTGGGCCAACAGATACGCAGTATTTT.

The sample holds a few counts of this clonotype. V is TRBV7-2 and J is TRBJ2-1; 7 bases align to TRBD2. CDR1 and CDR2 (germline): SGHTA, FQGNSA. J gave up 10 bases and V 2 bases, and 8 bases lay outside the gene matches. The CDR3 covers 14 residues. CDR3 in DNA: TGTGCCAGCAGCTTAATAGCGGGTAGGATCGAGCAGTTCTTC. It codes for CASSLIAGRIEQFF. The full variable domain, rest sourced from reference TRBV7-2 and TRBJ2-1, is GAGVSQSPSNKVTEKGKDVELRCDPISGHTALYWYRQSLGQGLEFLIYFQGNSAPDKSGLPSDRFSAERTGGSVSTLTIQRTQQEDSAVYLCASSLIAGRIEQFFGPGTRLTVL.

The chain carries TRBV20-1 and TRBJ2-3; D is unresolved. The CDR3 length is 15 residues. Trimming shortened V by 4 bases and J by 3 bases, and 17 bases separated the two germline ends. Germline lookup yields CDR1 DFQATT and CDR2 SNEGSKA (reference sequence). CDR3 coding DNA: TGCAGTGCTAATGAAGGTCTCGTAGCTACAGATACGCAGTATTTT. Translated, it gives CSANEGLVATDTQYF.

The V call is TRBV6-2 or TRBV6-3, the J call TRBJ2-3; 8 bases are a match to TRBD1. Trimming at V came to 6 bases and at J to 1 base, leaving 3 bases not matched to a gene. Germline V gene data show CDR1 as MNHEY and CDR2 as SVGEGT. CDR3 length: 14 amino acids. CDR3 sequence: CASRGQGGTDTQYF. The DNA for the CDR3 is TGTGCCAGCAGAGGACAGGGAGGCACAGATACGCAGTATTTT.

The V and J genes are TRBV4-3 and TRBJ1-5; the D gene is possibly TRBD1 (5 bases). Trimming removed 1 base from V and 5 bases from J, with 6 bases in between. Germline V gives CDR1 LGHNA, CDR2 YSLEER. The CDR3 is made up of 13 amino acids. The CDR3 protein is CASSQGQHQPQHF. CDR3 nucleotides: TGCGCCAGCAGCCAAGGACAGCATCAGCCCCAGCATTTT.